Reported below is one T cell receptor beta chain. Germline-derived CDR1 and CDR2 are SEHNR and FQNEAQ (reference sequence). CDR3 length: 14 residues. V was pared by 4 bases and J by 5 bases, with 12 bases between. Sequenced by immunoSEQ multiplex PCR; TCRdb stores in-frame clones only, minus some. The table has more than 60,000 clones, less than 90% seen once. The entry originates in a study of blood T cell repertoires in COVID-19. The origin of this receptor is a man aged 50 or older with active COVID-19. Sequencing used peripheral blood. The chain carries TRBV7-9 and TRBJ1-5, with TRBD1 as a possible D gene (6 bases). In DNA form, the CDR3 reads TGTGCCAGCAGCTCAAGCCCAGGGGATCAGCCCCAGCATTTT. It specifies CASSSSPGDQPQHF.